These 7 T cell receptor beta chains were sequenced from one sample in a study of blood T cell repertoires in COVID-19. Sequencing was performed with immunoSEQ multiplex PCR; in TCRdb, only in-frame clones are kept and a portion is missing. The table has more than 150,000 clones, about 85% seen once; the top ten hold approximately 8%. The sequencing input was PBMCs or T cells enriched from blood (not recorded which). The source of these receptors is a woman in her forties or fifties who had recovered from COVID-19.

The CDR3 nucleotides read TGCAGCGTTGAAGAACCGGGACAGGGAGCCTACGAGCAGTACTTC. Translating gives CSVEEPGQGAYEQYF. This chain links TRBV29-1 with TRBJ2-7, with 9 bases that match TRBD1. J gave up 2 bases and V 0 bases, and 5 bases lay outside the gene matches. This CDR3 comprises 15 residues. Per the germline V gene, CDR1 is SQVTM and CDR2 is ANQGSEA.

The J gene is TRBJ2-2, the V gene TRBV7-2; D is ambiguous. V lost 4 bases and J lost 2, with 11 bases in between. The CDR3 totals 15 residues. CDR1 and CDR2 (germline): SGHTA, FQGNSA. In nucleotides, the CDR3 is TGTGCCAGCAGCTCTAACCCCCACAACACCGGGGAGCTGTTTTTT. It translates to CASSSNPHNTGELFF.

This chain uses TRBV4-3 with TRBJ2-1; 7 nucleotides line up with TRBD2. The V segment lost 3 bases and the J segment 4 bases; nucleotides outside the gene matches: 12. This CDR3 region has 17 residues. Germline V gives CDR1 LGHNA, CDR2 YSLEER. The CDR3 region has the DNA TGCGCCAGCAGCCATCTACGAACTAGCGACTCTTACAATGAGCAGTTCTTC. This codes for CASSHLRTSDSYNEQFF.

This chain connects TRBV18 to TRBJ2-7; 10 nucleotides match TRBD1. The trim removed 5 bases at V and 5 bases at J, leaving 9 bases unmatched. CDR1 KGHSH and CDR2 LQKENI come from the germline V gene. The CDR3 is made up of 15 amino acids. This chain's CDR3 is CASSSMTGGRDEQYF. For the CDR3, the DNA is TGTGCCAGCTCATCGATGACAGGGGGCAGGGACGAGCAGTACTTC.

The V call is TRBV4-3, the J call TRBJ2-5; D might be TRBD2 (5 bases). CDR3 length: 15 amino acids. Per the germline V gene, CDR1 is LGHNA and CDR2 is YSLEER. V was shortened by 0 bases and J by 2 bases, with 10 bases between the two germline ends. This CDR3 reads CASSQDRGQQETQYF. CDR3 bases: TGCGCCAGCAGCCAAGATCGAGGGCAGCAAGAGACCCAGTACTTC.

The gene calls are TRBV3-1 (or the pseudogene TRBV3-2) and TRBJ1-2; D is perhaps TRBD1 (5 bases). V was trimmed by 5 bases and J by 11 bases, leaving 15 bases between them. Germline lookup yields CDR1 LGHDT and CDR2 YNNKEL (reference sequence). The length of the CDR3 is 12 residues. In DNA, the CDR3 is TGTGCCAGCAGCTCAAGATACGGGGGGTACACCTTC. Translating gives CASSSRYGGYTF.

A single count supports this clone. The gene calls are TRBV7-2 and TRBJ1-4, with 7 bases matching TRBD1. V was clipped by 3 bases and J by 3 bases; unmatched bases: 4. The CDR3 totals 15 residues. The germline V gene encodes CDR1 SGHTA and CDR2 FQGNSA. CDR3 sequence: CASSFQGGPNEKLFF. The CDR3 bases are TGTGCCAGCAGCTTCCAGGGGGGCCCTAATGAAAAACTGTTTTTT.